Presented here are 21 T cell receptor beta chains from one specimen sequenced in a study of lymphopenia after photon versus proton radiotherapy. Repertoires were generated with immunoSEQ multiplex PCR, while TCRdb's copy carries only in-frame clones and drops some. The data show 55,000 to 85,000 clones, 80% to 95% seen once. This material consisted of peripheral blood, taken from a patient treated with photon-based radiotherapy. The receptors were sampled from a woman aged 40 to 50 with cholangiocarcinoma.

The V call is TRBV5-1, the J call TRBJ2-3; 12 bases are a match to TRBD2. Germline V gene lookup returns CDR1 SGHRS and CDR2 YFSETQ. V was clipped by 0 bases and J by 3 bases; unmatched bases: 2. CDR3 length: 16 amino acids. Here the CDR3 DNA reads TGCGCCAGCAGCTTGGTCGGGACTAGCGGGACAGATACGCAGTATTTT. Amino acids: CASSLVGTSGTDTQYF.

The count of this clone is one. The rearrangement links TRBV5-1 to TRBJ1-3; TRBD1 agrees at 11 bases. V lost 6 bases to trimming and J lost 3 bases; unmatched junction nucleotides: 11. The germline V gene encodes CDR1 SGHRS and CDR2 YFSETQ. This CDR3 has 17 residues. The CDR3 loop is CASTFGGTGGSGNTIYF. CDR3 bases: TGCGCCAGCACCTTTGGTGGGACAGGGGGAAGTGGAAACACCATATATTTT.

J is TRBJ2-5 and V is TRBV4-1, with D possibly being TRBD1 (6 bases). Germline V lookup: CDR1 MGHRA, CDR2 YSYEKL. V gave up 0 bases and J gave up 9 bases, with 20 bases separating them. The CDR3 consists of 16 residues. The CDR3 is CASSQDGKGDLVAQYF. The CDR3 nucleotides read TGCGCCAGCAGCCAAGATGGGAAGGGGGATTTGGTAGCCCAGTACTTC.

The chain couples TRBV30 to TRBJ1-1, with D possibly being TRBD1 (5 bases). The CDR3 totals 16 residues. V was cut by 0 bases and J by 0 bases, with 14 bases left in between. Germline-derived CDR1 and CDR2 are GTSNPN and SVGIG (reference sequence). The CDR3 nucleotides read TGTGCCTGGAGTGTACCTACAGGACCCCTGAACACTGAAGCTTTCTTT. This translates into CAWSVPTGPLNTEAFF.

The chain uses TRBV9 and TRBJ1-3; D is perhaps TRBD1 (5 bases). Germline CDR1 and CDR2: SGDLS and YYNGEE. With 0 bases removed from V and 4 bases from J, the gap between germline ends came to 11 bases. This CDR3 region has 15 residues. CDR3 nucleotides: TGTGCCAGCAGCGTAGGTCCCAGGGAAGGAAACACCATATATTTT. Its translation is CASSVGPREGNTIYF.

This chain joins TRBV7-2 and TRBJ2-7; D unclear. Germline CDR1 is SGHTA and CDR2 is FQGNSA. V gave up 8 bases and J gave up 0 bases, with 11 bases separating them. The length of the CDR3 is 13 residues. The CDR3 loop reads CASSKWASYEQYF. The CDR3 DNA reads TGTGCCAGCTCCAAATGGGCCTCCTACGAGCAGTACTTC.

CDR3 in DNA: TGTGCCTGGAGAGCGGACAGGGCGGGCACCGGGGAGCTGTTTTTT. It encodes CAWRADRAGTGELFF. The chain couples TRBV30 to TRBJ2-2; 8 nucleotides agree with TRBD1. The ends lost 3 bases at V and 4 bases at J; junction bases unmatched: 7. In germline, CDR1 is GTSNPN, CDR2 SVGIG (reference sequence). This CDR3 spans 15 amino acids. Looking up the rest from reference TRBV30 and TRBJ2-2 gives the full variable domain: SQTIHQWPATLVQPVGSPLSLECTVEGTSNPNLYWYRQAAGRGLQLLFYSVGIGQISSEVPQNLSASRPQDRQFILSSKKLLLSDSGFYLCAWRADRAGTGELFFGEGSRLTVL.

CDR3 DNA sequence: TGTGCCTGGAGTCCCGGGACAGGGGGTTCACCCCTCCACTTT. This sequence encodes CAWSPGTGGSPLHF. The genes are TRBV30 and TRBJ1-6; 11 bases fit TRBD1. The V gene's germline CDR1 is GTSNPN and CDR2 SVGIG (reference sequence). The CDR3 runs to 14 residues. Trimming at V came to 2 bases and at J to 9 bases, leaving 3 bases not matched to a gene. Using reference TRBV30 and TRBJ1-6 for the parts outside the CDR3, the full variable domain is SQTIHQWPATLVQPVGSPLSLECTVEGTSNPNLYWYRQAAGRGLQLLFYSVGIGQISSEVPQNLSASRPQDRQFILSSKKLLLSDSGFYLCAWSPGTGGSPLHFGNGTRLTVT.

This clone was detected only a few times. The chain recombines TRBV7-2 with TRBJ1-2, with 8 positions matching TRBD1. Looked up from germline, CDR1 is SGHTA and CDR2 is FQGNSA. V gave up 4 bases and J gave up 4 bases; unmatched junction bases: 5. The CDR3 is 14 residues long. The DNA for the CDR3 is TGTGCCAGCAGCTCGACAGGGGTGGTCTATGGCTACACCTTC. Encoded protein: CASSSTGVVYGYTF.

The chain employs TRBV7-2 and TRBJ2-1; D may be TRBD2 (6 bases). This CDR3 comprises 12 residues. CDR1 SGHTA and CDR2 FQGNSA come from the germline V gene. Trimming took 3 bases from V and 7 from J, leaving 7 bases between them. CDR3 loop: CASSFSGNEQFF. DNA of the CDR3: TGTGCCAGCAGCTTCAGCGGGAATGAGCAGTTCTTC.

The CDR3 loop is CASRQSGTLRTSYEQYF. For the CDR3, the DNA is TGTGCCAGCAGACAATCTGGGACACTCAGAACGTCCTACGAGCAGTACTTC. The V gene is TRBV27, the J gene TRBJ2-7, with TRBD1 as a possible D gene (6 bases). Deletions cut 6 bases from V and 1 base from J, with 22 bases between. The CDR3 spans 17 residues. Per germline, CDR1 MNHEY and CDR2 SMNVEV (reference sequence).

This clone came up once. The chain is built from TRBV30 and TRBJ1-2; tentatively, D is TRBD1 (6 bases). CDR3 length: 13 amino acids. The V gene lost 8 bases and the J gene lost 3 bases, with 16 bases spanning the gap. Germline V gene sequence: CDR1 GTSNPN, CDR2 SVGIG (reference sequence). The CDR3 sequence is CARTGTGHYGYTF. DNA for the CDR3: TGTGCCCGGACTGGCACAGGGCACTATGGCTACACCTTC.

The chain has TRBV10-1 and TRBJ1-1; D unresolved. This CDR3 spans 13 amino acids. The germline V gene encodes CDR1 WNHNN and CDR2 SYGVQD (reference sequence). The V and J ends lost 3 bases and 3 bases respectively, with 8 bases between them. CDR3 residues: CASSESVYTEAFF. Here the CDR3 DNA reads TGCGCCAGCAGTGAAAGTGTATACACTGAAGCTTTCTTT.

CDR3 DNA sequence: TGTGCCAGCACCGGGGGGGACAATGAGCAGTTCTTC. This gives the protein CASTGGDNEQFF. V usage is TRBV28 and J usage is TRBJ2-1, with 8 bases aligning to TRBD2. The J segment lost 5 bases and the V segment lost 7 bases, leaving 1 base of the junction unmatched. Germline CDR1 reads MDHEN; CDR2 reads SYDVKM. The CDR3 is made up of 12 amino acids. The entire variable domain, with the rest obtained from reference TRBV28 and TRBJ2-1, is as follows: DVKVTQSSRYLVKRTGEKVFLECVQDMDHENMFWYRQDPGLGLRLIYFSYDVKMKEKGDIPEGYSVSREKKERFSLILESASTNQTSMYLCASTGGDNEQFFGPGTRLTVL.

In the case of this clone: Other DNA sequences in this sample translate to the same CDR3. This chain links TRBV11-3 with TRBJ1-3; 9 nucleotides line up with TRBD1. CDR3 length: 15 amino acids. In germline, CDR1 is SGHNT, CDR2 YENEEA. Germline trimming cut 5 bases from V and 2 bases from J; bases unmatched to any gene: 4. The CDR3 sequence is CASSPGQGPGNTIYF. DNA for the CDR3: TGTGCCAGCAGCCCGGGACAGGGTCCTGGAAACACCATATATTTT.

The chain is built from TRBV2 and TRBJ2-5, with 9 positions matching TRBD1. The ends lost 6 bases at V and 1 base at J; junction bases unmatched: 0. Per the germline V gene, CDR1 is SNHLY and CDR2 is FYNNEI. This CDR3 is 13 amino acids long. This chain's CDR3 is CASRDRGQETQYF. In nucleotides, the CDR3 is TGTGCCAGCAGGGACAGGGGCCAAGAGACCCAGTACTTC. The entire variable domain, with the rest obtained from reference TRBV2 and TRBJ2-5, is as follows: EPEVTQTPSHQVTQMGQEVILRCVPISNHLYFYWYRQILGQKVEFLVSFYNNEISEKSEIFDDQFSVERPDGSNFTLKIRSTKLEDSAMYFCASRDRGQETQYFGPGTRLLVL.

DNA for the CDR3: TGTGCCAGCAGTTCCCCTTTAAAGGGGACCATCTCTGGGGCCAACGTCCTGACTTTC. Protein sequence: CASSSPLKGTISGANVLTF. The chain is built from TRBV11-2 and TRBJ2-6, with D perhaps being TRBD1 or TRBD2 (5 bases each). CDR1 and CDR2 from the germline V gene are SGHAT and FQNNGV. There are 19 residues in the CDR3. The germline V and J ends were trimmed by 6 bases and 0 bases, with 21 bases remaining between them.

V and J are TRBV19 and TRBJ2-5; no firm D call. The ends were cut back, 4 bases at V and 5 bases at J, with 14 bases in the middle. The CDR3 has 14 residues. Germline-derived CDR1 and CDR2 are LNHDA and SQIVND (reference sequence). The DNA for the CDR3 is TGTGCCAGTAGTACCACACGGACCGGTGAGACCCAGTACTTC. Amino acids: CASSTTRTGETQYF.

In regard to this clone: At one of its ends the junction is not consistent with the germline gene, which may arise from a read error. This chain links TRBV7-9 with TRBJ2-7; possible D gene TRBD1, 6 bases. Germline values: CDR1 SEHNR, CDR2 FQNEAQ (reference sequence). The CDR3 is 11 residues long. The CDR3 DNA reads TGTGCCAGCAGCTCAATGCCAGGGGTGAGCTTC. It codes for CASSSMPGVSF.

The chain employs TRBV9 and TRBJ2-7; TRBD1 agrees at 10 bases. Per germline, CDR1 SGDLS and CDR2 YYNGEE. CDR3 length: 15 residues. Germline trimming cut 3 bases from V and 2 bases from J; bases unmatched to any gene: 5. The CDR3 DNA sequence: TGTGCCAGCAGCGGTGGACAGGGGGGCCCCTACGAGCAGTACTTC. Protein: CASSGGQGGPYEQYF.

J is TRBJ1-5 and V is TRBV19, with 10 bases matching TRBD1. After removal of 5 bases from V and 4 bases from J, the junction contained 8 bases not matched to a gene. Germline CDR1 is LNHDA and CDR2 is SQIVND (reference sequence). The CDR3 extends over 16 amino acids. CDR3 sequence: CASSPRGDRGNQPQHF. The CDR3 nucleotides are TGTGCCAGTAGTCCACGGGGGGACAGGGGTAATCAGCCCCAGCATTTT.